The T cell receptor (beta chain) described here comes from a study of beta chain features in type 1 diabetes. Broader study findings: Compared to healthy donors, patients appeared to have naive, central memory and Treg TCRB repertoires that were more alike.

The germline gives CDR1 MNHEY, CDR2 SMNVEV (reference sequence). V dropped 5 bases and J dropped 5; count of bases not matched to a gene: 8. The CDR3 runs to 16 residues. Regarding this clone: The antigen is not known.

Expressed TCRB transcripts were sequenced because the isolated RNA had all been reverse transcribed beforehand. The method was immunoSEQ multiplex PCR; TCRdb's version includes in-frame clones alone and lacks a portion of them. The sample contains just over 450,000 clones, around 28% of which appear only once. Based on CD45RO/CCR7/CD25/CD127/CD95/CD27, CD4+ regulatory, stem cell-like memory, naive and central memory cells were sorted. The source material was naive CD4+ T cells from blood. The origin of this receptor is a man aged 18 to 35 in good health. The J gene is TRBJ2-5, the V gene TRBV27, with 13 bases identical to TRBD2. The chain's CDR3 is CASSPLAGGLLETQYF. The CDR3 nucleotides are TGTGCCAGCAGTCCACTAGCGGGAGGGCTCCTCGAGACCCAGTACTTC.